This record looks at one TCR beta chain sequence and its context. Its antigen is not identified. It was autoimmune disease history or systemic immunosuppression that excluded patients. The sample comes from a study of OX40 agonist ivuxolimab in advanced cancers. Study outcomes and limitations: CD4+ and CD8+ T cells in blood underwent clonal expansion by week 6 at 0.1 to 3.0 mg/kg.

Using immunoSEQ multiplex PCR, the repertoire was profiled, and TCRdb retains in-frame clones only, with some absent. The data contain about 12,000 clones, about 81% of them seen just once; the ten biggest clones take up about an eighth. This specimen consisted of CD4+ or CD8+ T cells sorted from blood, obtained in a trial of the OX40 agonist ivuxolimab. This sequence was found in an adult with an advanced solid tumor such as melanoma, head and neck, liver or kidney cancer.

This chain's CDR3 is CSVLRDNSHEQYF. CDR3 nucleotides: TGCAGCGTTCTCCGGGACAATAGCCACGAGCAGTACTTC. This chain uses TRBV29-1 with TRBJ2-7, with TRBD1 as a possible D gene (6 bases). The CDR3 totals 13 residues. Trimming pared 5 bases from V and 5 bases from J, leaving 16 bases between. Germline V gene data show CDR1 as SQVTM and CDR2 as ANQGSEA.